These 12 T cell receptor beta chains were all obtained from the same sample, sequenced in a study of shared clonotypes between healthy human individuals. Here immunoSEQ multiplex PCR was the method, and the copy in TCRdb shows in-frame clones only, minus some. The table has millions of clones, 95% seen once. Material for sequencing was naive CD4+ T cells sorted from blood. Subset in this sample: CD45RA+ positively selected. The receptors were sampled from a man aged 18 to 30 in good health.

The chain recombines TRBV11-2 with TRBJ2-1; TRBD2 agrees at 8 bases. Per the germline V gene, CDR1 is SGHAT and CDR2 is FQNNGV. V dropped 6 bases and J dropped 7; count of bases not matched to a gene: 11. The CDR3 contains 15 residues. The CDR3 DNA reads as TGTGCCAGCAGACGTCCGGGACTAGGGGTAAATGAGCAGTTCTTC. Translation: CASRRPGLGVNEQFF.

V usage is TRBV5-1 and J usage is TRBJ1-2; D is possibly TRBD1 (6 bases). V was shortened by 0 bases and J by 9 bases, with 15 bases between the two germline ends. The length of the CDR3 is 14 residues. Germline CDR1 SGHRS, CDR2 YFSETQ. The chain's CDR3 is CASSLGTAPESYTF. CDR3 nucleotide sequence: TGCGCCAGCAGCTTGGGGACAGCTCCCGAGAGCTACACCTTC.

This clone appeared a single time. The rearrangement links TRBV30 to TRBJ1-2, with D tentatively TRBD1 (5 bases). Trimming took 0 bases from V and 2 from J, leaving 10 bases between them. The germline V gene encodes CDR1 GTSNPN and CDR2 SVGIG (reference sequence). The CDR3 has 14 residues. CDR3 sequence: CAWSVLSGNYGYTF. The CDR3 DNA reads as TGTGCCTGGAGTGTCTTATCAGGGAACTATGGCTACACCTTC.

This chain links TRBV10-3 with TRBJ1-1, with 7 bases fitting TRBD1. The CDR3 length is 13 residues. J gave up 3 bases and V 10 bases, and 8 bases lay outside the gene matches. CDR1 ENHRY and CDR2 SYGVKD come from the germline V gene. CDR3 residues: CATRRTGDTEAFF. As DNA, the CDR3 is TGTGCCACCAGGCGAACAGGGGACACTGAAGCTTTCTTT.

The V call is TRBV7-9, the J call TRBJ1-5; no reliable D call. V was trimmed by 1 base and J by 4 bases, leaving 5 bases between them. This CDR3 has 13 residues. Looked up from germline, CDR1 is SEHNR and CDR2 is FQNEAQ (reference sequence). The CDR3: CASSLDRNQPQHF. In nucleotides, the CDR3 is TGTGCCAGCAGCTTAGACAGAAATCAGCCCCAGCATTTT. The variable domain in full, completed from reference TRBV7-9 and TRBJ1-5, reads DTGVSQNPRHKITKRGQNVTFRCDPISEHNRLYWYRQTLGQGPEFLTYFQNEAQLEKSRLLSDRFSAERPKGSFSTLEIQRTEQGDSAMYLCASSLDRNQPQHFGDGTRLSIL.

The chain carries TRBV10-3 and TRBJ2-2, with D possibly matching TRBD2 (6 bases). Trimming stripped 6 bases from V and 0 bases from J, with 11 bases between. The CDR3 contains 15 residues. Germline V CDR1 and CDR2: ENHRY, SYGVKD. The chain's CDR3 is CAISVAESNTGELFF. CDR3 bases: TGTGCCATCAGCGTAGCGGAATCGAACACCGGGGAGCTGTTTTTT.

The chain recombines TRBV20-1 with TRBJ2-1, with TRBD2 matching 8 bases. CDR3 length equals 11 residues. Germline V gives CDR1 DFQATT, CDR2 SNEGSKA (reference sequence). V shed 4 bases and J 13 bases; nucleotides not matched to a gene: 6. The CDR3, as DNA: TGCAGTGCTACCGGACTAGCTGATCAGTTCTTC. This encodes CSATGLADQFF.

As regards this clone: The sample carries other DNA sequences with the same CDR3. The CDR3: CAISAGTENTEAFF. In nucleotides, the CDR3 is TGTGCCATCAGTGCCGGGACCGAGAACACTGAAGCTTTCTTT. The V and J genes are TRBV10-3 and TRBJ1-1; tentatively, D is TRBD1 (5 bases). Germline V CDR1 and CDR2: ENHRY, SYGVKD. Trimming pared 4 bases from V and 1 base from J, leaving 10 bases between. This CDR3 is built from 14 residues.

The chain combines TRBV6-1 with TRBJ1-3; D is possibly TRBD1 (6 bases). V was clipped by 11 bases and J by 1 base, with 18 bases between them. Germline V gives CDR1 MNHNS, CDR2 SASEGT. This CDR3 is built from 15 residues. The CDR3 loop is CALLEGGLSGNTIYF. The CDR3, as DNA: TGTGCCCTCCTTGAAGGGGGTTTGTCTGGAAACACCATATATTTT.

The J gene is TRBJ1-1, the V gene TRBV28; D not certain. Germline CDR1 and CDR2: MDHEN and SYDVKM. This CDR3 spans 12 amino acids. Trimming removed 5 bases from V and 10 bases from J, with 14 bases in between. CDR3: CASSLTGAIAFF. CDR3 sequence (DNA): TGTGCCAGCAGTCTAACGGGAGCGATAGCTTTCTTT. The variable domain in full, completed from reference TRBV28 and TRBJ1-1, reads DVKVTQSSRYLVKRTGEKVFLECVQDMDHENMFWYRQDPGLGLRLIYFSYDVKMKEKGDIPEGYSVSREKKERFSLILESASTNQTSMYLCASSLTGAIAFFGQGTRLTVV.

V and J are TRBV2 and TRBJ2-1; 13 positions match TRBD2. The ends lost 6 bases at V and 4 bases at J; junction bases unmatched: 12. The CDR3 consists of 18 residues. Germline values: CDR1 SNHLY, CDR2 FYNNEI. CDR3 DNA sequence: TGTGCCAGCAGCGGGGGCCGACTAGCGGGAGGCCCTTACAATGAGCAGTTCTTC. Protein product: CASSGGRLAGGPYNEQFF.

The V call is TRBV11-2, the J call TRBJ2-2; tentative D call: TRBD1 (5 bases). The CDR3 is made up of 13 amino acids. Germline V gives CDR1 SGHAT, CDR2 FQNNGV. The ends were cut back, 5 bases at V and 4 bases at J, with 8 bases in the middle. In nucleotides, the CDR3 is TGTGCCAGCAGCATGACAGCCACCGGGGAGCTGTTTTTT. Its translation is CASSMTATGELFF.